Sequencing of this T cell receptor beta chain was carried out in a study of blood T cell repertoires in COVID-19. The V and J ends lost 0 bases and 2 bases, in that order; junction bases with no gene match: 6. Per the germline V gene, CDR1 is LGHNA and CDR2 is YSLEER. The CDR3 spans 17 residues. The repertoire was sequenced with immunoSEQ multiplex PCR; TCRdb's copy has only in-frame clones and lacks some. The sample carries about 140,000 clones, roughly 84% recorded once. The receptor's source is a man aged 60 to 69 with active or convalescent COVID-19. The sample consisted of peripheral blood. The rearrangement uses TRBV4-3 and TRBJ2-1, with 8 positions matching TRBD2. The CDR3 spells CASSQDVGSGTYNEQFF. Here the CDR3 DNA reads TGCGCCAGCAGCCAAGATGTCGGTAGCGGGACCTACAATGAGCAGTTCTTC.